One sample yielded the 30 T cell receptor beta chains listed below, sequenced in a study of graft-versus-host responses after intestinal transplantation. Produced via immunoSEQ multiplex PCR; TCRdb's table is partial and in-frame only. This table holds about 70,000 clones, around 96% found once. No antigen is known for these receptors. The material was unstimulated CD8+ T cells sorted from spleen or lymph node cells, obtained before intestinal transplant. Every receptor here comes from a human donor who received an intestinal transplant.

The chain has TRBV2 and TRBJ2-3; TRBD2 agrees at 7 bases. The germline gives CDR1 SNHLY, CDR2 FYNNEI. This CDR3 is 15 amino acids long. Trimming at V came to 7 bases and at J to 4 bases, leaving 11 bases not matched to a gene. CDR3 amino acids: CASIWGGEAPDTQYF. CDR3 nucleotide sequence: TGTGCCAGCATCTGGGGGGGAGAAGCGCCAGATACGCAGTATTTT.

This clone was recorded only once. This sequence joins TRBV5-1 and TRBJ2-7; possibly TRBD1 or TRBD2 for D (5 bases each). V was pared by 0 bases and J by 4 bases, with 14 bases between. The CDR3 has 15 residues. Germline CDR1 and CDR2: SGHRS and YFSETQ. The CDR3 loop reads CASSLERTREYEQYF. The CDR3 coding sequence is TGCGCCAGCAGCTTGGAGCGGACCAGGGAATACGAGCAGTACTTC. The full variable domain, in which reference TRBV5-1 and TRBJ2-7 provide the parts outside the CDR3, is KAGVTQTPRYLIKTRGQQVTLSCSPISGHRSVSWYQQTPGQGLQFLFEYFSETQRNKGNFPGRFSGRQFSNSRSEMNVSTLELGDSALYLCASSLERTREYEQYFGPGTRLTVT.

This clone was counted between two and nine times. The chain employs TRBV2 and TRBJ1-3; D is undetermined. Trimming shortened V by 3 bases and J by 4 bases, and 13 bases separated the two germline ends. This CDR3 spans 15 amino acids. Germline values: CDR1 SNHLY, CDR2 FYNNEI. The CDR3: CASSDLRKEGNTIYF. The CDR3 DNA follows: TGTGCCAGCAGTGACCTACGAAAAGAGGGAAACACCATATATTTT.

This chain joins TRBV2 and TRBJ2-4, with 8 bases that match TRBD1. Per germline, CDR1 SNHLY and CDR2 FYNNEI. The CDR3 totals 16 residues. Losses at the gene ends were 8 bases for V and 0 bases for J; bases not matched to a gene: 9. For the CDR3, the DNA is TGTGCCAGCGGGGGACAGGAGCAACTAGCCAAAAACATTCAGTACTTC. This codes for CASGGQEQLAKNIQYF.

The chain employs TRBV5-6 and TRBJ1-5; maybe TRBD1 (5 bases). Germline V gene sequence: CDR1 SGHDT, CDR2 YYEEEE. V was pared by 3 bases and J by 1 base, with 8 bases between. This CDR3 is built from 14 residues. The CDR3 spells CASSSRDSNQPQHF. The CDR3, as DNA: TGTGCCAGCAGCTCCCGGGACAGCAATCAGCCCCAGCATTTT.

The chain couples TRBV4-1 to TRBJ2-2; unclear D gene. The ends were cut back, 0 bases at V and 0 bases at J, with 11 bases in the middle. The germline V gene has CDR1 MGHRA and CDR2 YSYEKL. This CDR3 contains 17 residues. The CDR3 loop is CASSQEEDGANTGELFF. The CDR3 DNA follows: TGCGCCAGCAGCCAAGAAGAGGACGGCGCGAACACCGGGGAGCTGTTTTTT.

The V call is TRBV5-1, the J call TRBJ2-2; TRBD2 aligns across 7 bases. J lost 2 bases, V lost 6 bases, and 13 bases had no gene match. Per germline, CDR1 SGHRS and CDR2 YFSETQ. This CDR3 is built from 17 residues. The DNA for the CDR3 is TGCGCCAGCAAAAAGCCACTAGCGCCGGGAAACACCGGGGAGCTGTTTTTT. It is translated as CASKKPLAPGNTGELFF.

V and J are TRBV4-2 and TRBJ2-5; D is ambiguous. This CDR3 comprises 12 residues. V shed 0 bases and J shed 4 bases, with 3 bases lying between them. Per the germline V gene, CDR1 is LGHNA and CDR2 is YNFKEQ. As DNA, the CDR3 is TGTGCCAGCAGCCAAGAGTCAGAGACCCAGTACTTC. Translating it yields CASSQESETQYF.

CDR3 in DNA: TGTGCCATCAGTGAGTCGATCTACAGGAATACCTACGAGCAGTACTTC. This sequence encodes CAISESIYRNTYEQYF. The rearrangement links TRBV10-3 to TRBJ2-7; possible D gene TRBD1, 5 bases. Trimming took 0 bases from V and 2 from J, leaving 14 bases between them. CDR1 ENHRY and CDR2 SYGVKD come from the germline V gene. The CDR3 consists of 16 residues.

The chain has TRBV5-1 and TRBJ1-1; D remains unclear. CDR1 and CDR2 from the germline V gene are SGHRS and YFSETQ. Trimming pared 6 bases from V and 2 bases from J, leaving 8 bases between. The CDR3 runs 12 residues. This chain's CDR3 is CASTGFNTEAFF. CDR3 coding DNA: TGCGCCAGCACCGGGTTTAACACTGAAGCTTTCTTT.

The rearrangement joins TRBV7-9 to TRBJ2-2, with no clear D. CDR3 length: 15 amino acids. Germline-derived CDR1 and CDR2 are SEHNR and FQNEAQ (reference sequence). Between the trimmed V and J ends, which lost 0 bases and 1 base, there was a span of 6 bases. The CDR3 loop is CASSLAAWNTGELFF. The CDR3 bases are TGTGCCAGCAGCTTAGCGGCCTGGAACACCGGGGAGCTGTTTTTT.

This sequence joins TRBV4-1 and TRBJ1-2; no reliable D call. The CDR3 spans 14 residues. Germline CDR1 is MGHRA and CDR2 is YSYEKL. V lost 1 base and J lost 5, with 11 bases in between. The CDR3 DNA reads as TGCGCCAGCAGCCAAGCAGGTCTCGGGTATGGCTACACCTTC. Protein sequence: CASSQAGLGYGYTF.

The rearrangement uses TRBV4-2 and TRBJ1-4; D may be TRBD1 (5 bases). The CDR3 spans 15 residues. The V end lost 0 bases, the J end lost 8 bases, and 13 bases lay between the germline ends. Germline CDR1 and CDR2: LGHNA and YNFKEQ. CDR3 coding DNA: TGTGCCAGCAGCCAAGATTTGACAGTGGGGGAAAAACTGTTTTTT. Its protein is CASSQDLTVGEKLFF.

This clone was recorded only once. The CDR3 DNA reads TGTGCCAGCAGCTTAGAGGATACGCAGTATTTT. This encodes CASSLEDTQYF. The chain links TRBV11-2 to TRBJ2-3; the D is unclear. Trimming took off 0 bases at V and 6 bases at J, with 1 base between the two ends. CDR3 length: 11 residues. Germline CDR1 reads SGHAT; CDR2 reads FQNNGV.

V is TRBV9 and J is TRBJ1-5; unclear D gene. Germline CDR1 is SGDLS and CDR2 is YYNGEE. V gave up 3 bases and J gave up 3 bases, with 10 bases separating them. The CDR3 contains 14 residues. CDR3: CASSATANNQPQHF. CDR3 DNA sequence: TGTGCCAGCAGCGCCACAGCTAACAATCAGCCCCAGCATTTT.

The chain is built from TRBV4-1 and TRBJ2-5; D is undetermined. The tail of the sequence fits TRBJ2-7 better, so the J call may be wrong. Germline CDR1 and CDR2: MGHRA and YSYEKL. The CDR3 is 13 residues long. The CDR3 bases are TGCGCCAGCAGCCAAGTGTCTGGCAACGAGCAGTACTTC. This gives the protein CASSQVSGNEQYF.

The chain links TRBV29-1 to TRBJ1-1; TRBD1 matches 7 bases. CDR1 and CDR2 (germline): SQVTM, ANQGSEA. After removal of 4 bases from V and 6 bases from J, the junction contained 2 bases not matched to a gene. CDR3 length equals 11 residues. The CDR3 coding sequence is TGCAGCGTTGTTCAGGGGGCTGAAGCTTTCTTT. This codes for CSVVQGAEAFF.

This rearrangement joins TRBV27 to TRBJ2-5; TRBD1 is a possible D gene (6 bases). Trimming took off 5 bases at V and 5 bases at J, with 15 bases between the two ends. The germline V gene encodes CDR1 MNHEY and CDR2 SMNVEV (reference sequence). The CDR3 spans 14 residues. The CDR3 spells CASSPDRSRETQYF. The CDR3 DNA follows: TGTGCCAGCAGTCCGGACAGAAGTCGGGAGACCCAGTACTTC.

The V and J genes are TRBV12-5 and TRBJ2-7, with TRBD1 matching over 7 bases. V was clipped by 6 bases and J by 3 bases; unmatched bases: 11. CDR3 size: 15 residues. CDR1 and CDR2 (germline): LGHNT, FRNRAP. CDR3 in DNA: TGTGCTAGTGGCGACACCCGACAGGGCCTCTACGAGCAGTACTTC. Translation: CASGDTRQGLYEQYF.

The V call is TRBV7-7, the J call TRBJ2-5, with D unclear. Germline V gene sequence: CDR1 SSHAT, CDR2 FNYEAQ (reference sequence). This CDR3 has 13 residues. V lost 2 bases, J lost 3 bases, and 7 bases lay in between. The CDR3 DNA follows: TGTGCCAGCAGCTTAAACCTAGAAGAGACCCAGTACTTC. Protein product: CASSLNLEETQYF.

This sequence joins TRBV13 and TRBJ2-5; no clear D. CDR3 size: 15 residues. Per germline, CDR1 PRHDT and CDR2 FYEKMQ (reference sequence). Trimming pared 0 bases from V and 4 bases from J, leaving 12 bases between. CDR3 sequence reads: CASSLGSPTGETQYF. As DNA, the CDR3 is TGTGCCAGCAGCTTAGGAAGTCCCACTGGAGAGACCCAGTACTTC.

The chain employs TRBV6-5 and TRBJ2-3; D perhaps matches TRBD2 (6 bases). Trimming removed 0 bases at V and 11 bases at J, with 12 bases between. The CDR3 consists of 13 residues. The V gene's germline CDR1 is MNHEY and CDR2 SVGAGI. The CDR3: CASSYSKSGEQYF. The CDR3 nucleotides read TGTGCCAGCAGTTACTCGAAATCGGGGGAGCAGTATTTT.

V is TRBV11-2 and J is TRBJ2-2; no reliable D call. Germline V gene lookup returns CDR1 SGHAT and CDR2 FQNNGV. V lost 5 bases and J 0 bases, leaving 22 bases between the germline ends. The CDR3 has 19 residues. CDR3 DNA: TGTGCCAGCAGCCGCACGGACCAGATGGTGGGCCCGAACACCGGGGAGCTGTTTTTT. It encodes CASSRTDQMVGPNTGELFF. The full variable domain, completed using reference TRBV11-2 and TRBJ2-2, is EAGVAQSPRYKIIEKRQSVAFWCNPISGHATLYWYQQILGQGPKLLIQFQNNGVVDDSQLPKDRFSAERLKGVDSTLKIQPAKLEDSAVYLCASSRTDQMVGPNTGELFFGEGSRLTVL.

The chain carries TRBV2 and TRBJ2-7; tentatively, D is TRBD2 (6 bases). CDR1 is SNHLY and CDR2 is FYNNEI in the germline V gene. CDR3 length: 13 amino acids. Trimming left V 6 bases short and J 5 bases short, with 14 bases between. CDR3 nucleotide sequence: TGTGCCAGCAGCGGACTCGGAGGGCACGAGCAGTACTTC. Residues: CASSGLGGHEQYF.

This chain uses TRBV5-1 with TRBJ1-1, with a tentative D call TRBD1 (5 bases). This CDR3 has 16 amino acids. V was trimmed by 1 base and J by 0 bases, leaving 13 bases between them. Germline CDR1 SGHRS, CDR2 YFSETQ. In DNA form, the CDR3 reads TGCGCCAGCAGCTTGCCATCGGGGGAGCTGAACACTGAAGCTTTCTTT. This encodes CASSLPSGELNTEAFF. Looking up the rest from reference TRBV5-1 and TRBJ1-1 gives the full variable domain: KAGVTQTPRYLIKTRGQQVTLSCSPISGHRSVSWYQQTPGQGLQFLFEYFSETQRNKGNFPGRFSGRQFSNSRSEMNVSTLELGDSALYLCASSLPSGELNTEAFFGQGTRLTVV.

V and J are TRBV2 and TRBJ2-7; a weak D match, TRBD2 (6 bases). Germline V lookup: CDR1 SNHLY, CDR2 FYNNEI. Trimming took 7 bases from V and 2 from J, leaving 15 bases between them. The CDR3 length is 14 residues. CDR3 nucleotide sequence: TGTGCCAGCAACCCGGGACGGGGGACCTACGAGCAGTACTTC. It translates to CASNPGRGTYEQYF.

This clone was found once. The V gene is TRBV27, the J gene TRBJ2-7; no firm D call. Trimming pared 3 bases from V and 2 bases from J, leaving 11 bases between. The CDR3 is made up of 14 amino acids. The germline V gene has CDR1 MNHEY and CDR2 SMNVEV (reference sequence). The chain's CDR3 is CASSLIGRTYEQYF. CDR3 coding DNA: TGTGCCAGCAGTTTGATCGGGCGAACCTACGAGCAGTACTTC.

The chain uses TRBV30 and TRBJ2-7; 9 bases agree with TRBD2. This CDR3 spans 13 amino acids. CDR1 is GTSNPN, CDR2 SVGIG, per germline (reference sequence). J was trimmed by 3 bases and V by 0 bases; bases with no gene match: 0. Here the CDR3 reads CAWSVAGGYEQYF. CDR3 DNA sequence: TGTGCCTGGAGTGTAGCGGGGGGCTACGAGCAGTACTTC.

This sequence joins TRBV12-5 and TRBJ2-5; no clear D gene. Germline assignment: CDR1 LGHNT and CDR2 FRNRAP. Trimming removed 4 bases from V and 3 bases from J, with 6 bases in between. This CDR3 has 12 amino acids. The CDR3 DNA sequence: TGTGCTAGTGGTTGGAATGAAGAGACCCAGTACTTC. This gives the protein CASGWNEETQYF.

The rearrangement joins TRBV18 to TRBJ1-1; D call uncertain. The CDR3 runs 14 residues. V lost 3 bases, J lost 7 bases, and 15 bases lay in between. Per the germline V gene, CDR1 is KGHSH and CDR2 is LQKENI. Here the CDR3 reads CASSPGRFGIEAFF. CDR3 sequence (DNA): TGTGCCAGCTCACCTGGAAGGTTCGGGATTGAAGCTTTCTTT.